This paragraph covers one T cell receptor (beta chain) sequence. Antigen unknown. Molecular barcoding with unique molecular identifiers was used for the TCRbeta library. TCRdb independently ran MiXCR on the PCR reads; one entry per CDR3 protein. The table lists 440,000 or so distinct CDR3 sequences, around two fifths of them singletons. The record originates from a study of T-cell reconstitution after alpha-beta-depleted transplantation in children. Study-level findings and limits: T-cell counts and diversity at one year following transplant were attributed mainly to newly produced T cells.

The CDR3 has 16 amino acids. Germline CDR1 SEHNR, CDR2 FQNEAQ (reference sequence). V gave up 1 base and J gave up 0 bases; unmatched junction bases: 4. The source of this sequence is a girl aged 2 to 9 with aplastic anemia, due to receive a stem cell transplant. The sequences come from PBMCs, collected before TCRalphabeta/CD19-depleted stem cell transplant. V and J are TRBV7-9 and TRBJ2-7; 9 bases fit TRBD1. CDR3 residues: CASSLEGQGSSYEQYF. CDR3 DNA sequence: TGTGCCAGCAGCTTAGAGGGACAGGGATCCTCCTACGAGCAGTACTTC.